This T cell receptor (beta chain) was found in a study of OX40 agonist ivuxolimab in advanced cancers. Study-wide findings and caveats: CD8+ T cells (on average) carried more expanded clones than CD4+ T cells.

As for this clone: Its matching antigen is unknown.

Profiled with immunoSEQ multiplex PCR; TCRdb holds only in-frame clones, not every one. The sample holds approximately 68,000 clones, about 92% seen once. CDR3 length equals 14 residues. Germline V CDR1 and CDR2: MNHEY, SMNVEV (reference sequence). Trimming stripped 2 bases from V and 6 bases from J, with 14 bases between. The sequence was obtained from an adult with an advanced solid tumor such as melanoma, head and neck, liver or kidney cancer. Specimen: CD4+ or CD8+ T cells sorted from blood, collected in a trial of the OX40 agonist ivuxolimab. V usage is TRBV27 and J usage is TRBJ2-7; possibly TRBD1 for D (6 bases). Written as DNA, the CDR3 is TGTGCCAGCAGTTTAAGTCAGGTAGGGGGCGAGCAGTACTTC. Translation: CASSLSQVGGEQYF.